This T cell receptor (beta chain) was recovered during a study of CD8 T cells in Susac syndrome (dated by TCRdb to about 2019). Background on the whole study: Among the Susac syndrome patients who were sequenced, clinically active disease was present in over 5 and clinical remission was observed in under ten. Susac syndrome patients were therapy-naive, on corticosteroids (some also receiving IVIg), or on IVIg alone at blood withdrawal. The study used repertoire sequencing to test whether antigen drove CD8+ T cell activation and differentiation in Susac syndrome.

Study-level results and caveats: The TCR sequencing and HLA analysis was acknowledged to have included a relatively small number of individuals. In the CD4+ T cell repertoire of Susac syndrome patients, clonal expansion was not detected.

Peripheral blood CD8+ and CD4+ T cells from healthy donors, Susac syndrome patients and multiple sclerosis patients were profiled using high-throughput TCR beta sequencing. Susac syndrome patients met recently defined diagnostic criteria for definite or probable disease. Bulk CD8+ and CD4+ T cells were purified by magnetic negative isolation, whereas CD8+ TEMRA cells were enriched by FACS. Blood was collected in EDTA tubes and processed within 24 hours, with PBMCs isolated through density gradient centrifugation. PBMCs destined for TCR sequencing were cryopreserved in liquid nitrogen and later thawed in a 37 °C water bath. Purity of sorted or isolated CD4+, CD8+ and CD8+ TEMRA cells was at least 90%. A distance of 9 bases separates the germline ends of V and J, which lose 4 bases and 5 bases respectively. According to the germline V gene, CDR1 reads SNHLY and CDR2 reads FYNNEI. The CDR3 holds 13 amino acids from the cysteine to the phenylalanine. The entry retains the CDR3 DNA only, 39 bases that are in frame from base 1.

RNA was extracted using the RNeasy kit, and roughly 0.45 to 1 ug of the RNA was reverse transcribed with random hexamers. The immunoSEQ multiplex PCR assay, covering 54 Vbeta and 13 Jbeta segments, was used to amplify TCR beta CDR3 regions. To correct PCR amplification bias, a synthetic template baseline was used for both primer optimization and computational correction. The published analysis was carried out like this. Reads were assigned to V, D and J genes according to IMGT and analyzed in immunoSEQ Analyzer, with only productive sequences retained. Clonality was calculated as one minus the Shannon entropy normalized by log2 of the number of productive unique sequences. For each patient and control, public and private clones were evaluated within the 100 most prevalent clones. Clones were defined as Susac-specific if absent from the healthy and MS cohorts, from roughly 1,100 published viral clones and from other ImmuneACCESS disease sequences. Using fastp at Q25 and MiXCR, TCRdb reprocessed the public reads and kept productive beta chains. Under each unique CDR3 protein, matching rows form one entry showing the most common genes and DNA. For this entry, the V and J calls and clone size follow TCRdb and not the study's own pipeline. A total of roughly 200,000 distinct CDR3 sequences appear in this sample, 91% of them only once. In total, the top ten clones hold over 0.075% of the sample.

About this clonotype: The antigen it recognizes is unknown. The record has no base qualities; no much larger clone is one base away.

The sample taken for sequencing was CD4+ T cells from PBMCs. The chain joins TRBV2 to TRBJ2-4, with a tentative D gene TRBD1 over 5 matching bases. This TCR derives from a human donor with Susac syndrome. The sequenced DNA is TGTGCCAGCAGTGTCAGGGTAGAAAACATTCAGTACTTC. Its protein reads: CASSVRVENIQYF.